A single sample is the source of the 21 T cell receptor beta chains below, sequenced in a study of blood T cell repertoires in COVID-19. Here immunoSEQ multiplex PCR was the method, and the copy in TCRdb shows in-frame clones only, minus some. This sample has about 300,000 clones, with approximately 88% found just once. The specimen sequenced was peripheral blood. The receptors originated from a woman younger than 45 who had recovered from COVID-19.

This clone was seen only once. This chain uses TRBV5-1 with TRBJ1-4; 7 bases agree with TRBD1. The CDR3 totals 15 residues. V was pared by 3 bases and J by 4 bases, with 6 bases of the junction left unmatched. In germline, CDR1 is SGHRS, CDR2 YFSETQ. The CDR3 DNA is TGCGCCAGCAGCTACCAGGGGGGCCTTAATGAAAAACTGTTTTTT. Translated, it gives CASSYQGGLNEKLFF. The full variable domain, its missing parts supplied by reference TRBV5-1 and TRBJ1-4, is KAGVTQTPRYLIKTRGQQVTLSCSPISGHRSVSWYQQTPGQGLQFLFEYFSETQRNKGNFPGRFSGRQFSNSRSEMNVSTLELGDSALYLCASSYQGGLNEKLFFGSGTQLSVL.

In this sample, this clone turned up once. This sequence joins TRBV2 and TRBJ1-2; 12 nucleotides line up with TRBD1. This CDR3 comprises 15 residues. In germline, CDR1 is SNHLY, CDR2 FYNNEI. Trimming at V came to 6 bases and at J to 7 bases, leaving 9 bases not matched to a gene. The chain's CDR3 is CASSPTGTGGGGYTF. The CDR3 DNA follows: TGTGCCAGCAGCCCGACCGGGACAGGGGGCGGTGGCTACACCTTC. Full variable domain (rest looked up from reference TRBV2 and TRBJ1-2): EPEVTQTPSHQVTQMGQEVILRCVPISNHLYFYWYRQILGQKVEFLVSFYNNEISEKSEIFDDQFSVERPDGSNFTLKIRSTKLEDSAMYFCASSPTGTGGGGYTFGSGTRLTVV.

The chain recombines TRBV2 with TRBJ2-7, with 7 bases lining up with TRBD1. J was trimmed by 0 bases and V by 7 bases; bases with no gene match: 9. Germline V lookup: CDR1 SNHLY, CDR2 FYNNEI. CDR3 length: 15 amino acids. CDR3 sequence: CASKSDRSSSYEQYF. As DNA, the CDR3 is TGTGCCAGCAAATCGGACAGGTCCAGCTCCTACGAGCAGTACTTC.

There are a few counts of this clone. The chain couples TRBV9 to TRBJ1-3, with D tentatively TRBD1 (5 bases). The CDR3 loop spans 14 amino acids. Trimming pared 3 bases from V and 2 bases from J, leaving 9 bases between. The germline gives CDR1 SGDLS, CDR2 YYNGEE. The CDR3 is CASSADSAGNTIYF. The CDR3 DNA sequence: TGTGCCAGCAGCGCCGACAGCGCTGGAAACACCATATATTTT.

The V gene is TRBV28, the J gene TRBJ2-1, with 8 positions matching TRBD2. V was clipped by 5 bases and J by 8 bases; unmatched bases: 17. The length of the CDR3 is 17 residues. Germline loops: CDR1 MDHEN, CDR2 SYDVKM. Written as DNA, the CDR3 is TGTGCCAGCAGTCCCTCGGGAGTCGGGGGGGCCTTTGATGAGCAGTTCTTC. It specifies CASSPSGVGGAFDEQFF.

The CDR3 DNA is TGTGCCAGCAGCCCGTGGTGGGGACTAGCGGACCAAGAGACCCAGTACTTC. The encoded protein is CASSPWWGLADQETQYF. This rearrangement joins TRBV5-4 to TRBJ2-5, with 11 bases that match TRBD2. The V gene end was trimmed by 4 bases and the J gene end by 0 bases; junction bases not matched to a gene: 8. The CDR3 consists of 17 residues. Germline values: CDR1 SGHNT, CDR2 YYREEE (reference sequence).

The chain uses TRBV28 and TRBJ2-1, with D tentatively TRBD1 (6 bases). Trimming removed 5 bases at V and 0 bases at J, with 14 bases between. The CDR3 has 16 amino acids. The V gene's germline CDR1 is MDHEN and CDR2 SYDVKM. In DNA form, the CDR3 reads TGTGCCAGCAGTCTCCCCGGGACAAACTCCTACAATGAGCAGTTCTTC. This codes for CASSLPGTNSYNEQFF.

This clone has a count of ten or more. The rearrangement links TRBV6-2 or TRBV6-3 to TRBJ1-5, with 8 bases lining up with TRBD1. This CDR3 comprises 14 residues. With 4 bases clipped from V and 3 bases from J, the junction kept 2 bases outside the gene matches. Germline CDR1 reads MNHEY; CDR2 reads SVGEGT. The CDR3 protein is CASSLGQDNQPQHF. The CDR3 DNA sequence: TGTGCCAGCAGTTTGGGACAGGACAATCAGCCCCAGCATTTT.

The CDR3 sequence is CASSPPGLGTDTQYF. The CDR3 bases are TGTGCCAGCAGTCCACCGGGACTAGGGACAGATACGCAGTATTTT. V is TRBV27 and J is TRBJ2-3, with 8 bases aligning to TRBD2. The CDR3 is 15 residues long. V dropped 5 bases and J dropped 3; count of bases not matched to a gene: 7. CDR1 is MNHEY, CDR2 SMNVEV, per germline (reference sequence).

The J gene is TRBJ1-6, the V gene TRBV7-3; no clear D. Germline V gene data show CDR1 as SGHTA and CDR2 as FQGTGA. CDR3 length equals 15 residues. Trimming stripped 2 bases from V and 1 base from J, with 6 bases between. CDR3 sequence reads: CASSLFPSYNSPLHF. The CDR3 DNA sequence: TGTGCCAGCAGCTTATTTCCGTCCTATAATTCACCCCTCCACTTT.

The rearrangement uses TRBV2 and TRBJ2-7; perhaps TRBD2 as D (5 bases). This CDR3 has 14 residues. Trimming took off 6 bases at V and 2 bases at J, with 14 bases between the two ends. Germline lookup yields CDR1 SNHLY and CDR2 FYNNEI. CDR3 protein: CASSRGLDTYEQYF. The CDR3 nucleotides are TGTGCCAGCAGCCGAGGACTCGACACCTACGAGCAGTACTTC.

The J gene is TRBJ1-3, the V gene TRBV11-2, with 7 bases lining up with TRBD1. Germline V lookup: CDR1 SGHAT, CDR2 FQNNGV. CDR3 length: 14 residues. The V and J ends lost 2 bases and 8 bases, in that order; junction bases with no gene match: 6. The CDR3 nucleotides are TGTGCCAGCAGCTTAAGACAGGGTCGGGACACCATATATTTT. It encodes CASSLRQGRDTIYF.

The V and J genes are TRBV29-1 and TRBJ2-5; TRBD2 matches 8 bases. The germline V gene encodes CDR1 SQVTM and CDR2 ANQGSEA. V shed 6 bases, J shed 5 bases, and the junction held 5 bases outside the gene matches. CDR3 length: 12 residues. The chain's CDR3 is CSVVTSVETQYF. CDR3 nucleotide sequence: TGCAGCGTGGTGACTAGCGTTGAGACCCAGTACTTC.

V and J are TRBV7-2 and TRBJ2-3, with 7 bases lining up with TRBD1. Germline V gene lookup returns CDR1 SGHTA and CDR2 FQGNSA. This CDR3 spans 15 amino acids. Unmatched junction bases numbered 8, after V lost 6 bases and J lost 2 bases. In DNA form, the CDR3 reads TGTGCCAGCAGTAAGACGGGACAGCACACAGATACGCAGTATTTT. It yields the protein CASSKTGQHTDTQYF. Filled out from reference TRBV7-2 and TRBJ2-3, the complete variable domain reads GAGVSQSPSNKVTEKGKDVELRCDPISGHTALYWYRQSLGQGLEFLIYFQGNSAPDKSGLPSDRFSAERTGGSVSTLTIQRTQQEDSAVYLCASSKTGQHTDTQYFGPGTRLTVL.

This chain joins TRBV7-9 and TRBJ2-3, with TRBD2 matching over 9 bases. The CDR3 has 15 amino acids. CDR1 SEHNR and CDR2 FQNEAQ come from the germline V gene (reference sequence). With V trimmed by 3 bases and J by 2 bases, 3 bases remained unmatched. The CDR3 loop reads CASSLAGGNTDTQYF. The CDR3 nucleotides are TGTGCCAGCAGCTTGGCGGGGGGGAACACAGATACGCAGTATTTT.

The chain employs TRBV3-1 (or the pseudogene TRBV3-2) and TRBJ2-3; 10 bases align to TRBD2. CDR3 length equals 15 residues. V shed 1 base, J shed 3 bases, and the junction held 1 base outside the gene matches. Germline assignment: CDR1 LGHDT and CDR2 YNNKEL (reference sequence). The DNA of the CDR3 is TGTGCCAGCAGCCAAGGAGCGGGGGGGACAGATACGCAGTATTTT. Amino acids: CASSQGAGGTDTQYF.

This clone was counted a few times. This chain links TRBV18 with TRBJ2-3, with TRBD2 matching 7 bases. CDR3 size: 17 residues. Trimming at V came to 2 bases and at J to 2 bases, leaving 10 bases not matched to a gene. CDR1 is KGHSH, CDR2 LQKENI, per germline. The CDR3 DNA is TGTGCCAGCTCACCAGTGTCAGCGGGGTGGCCCACAGATACGCAGTATTTT. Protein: CASSPVSAGWPTDTQYF.

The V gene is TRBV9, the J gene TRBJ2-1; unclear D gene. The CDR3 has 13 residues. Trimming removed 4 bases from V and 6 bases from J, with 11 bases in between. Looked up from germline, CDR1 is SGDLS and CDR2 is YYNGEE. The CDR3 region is CASSPRPGNEQFF. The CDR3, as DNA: TGTGCCAGCAGCCCGCGTCCGGGCAATGAGCAGTTCTTC. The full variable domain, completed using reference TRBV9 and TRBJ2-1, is DSGVTQTPKHLITATGQRVTLRCSPRSGDLSVYWYQQSLDQGLQFLIQYYNGEERAKGNILERFSAQQFPDLHSELNLSSLELGDSALYFCASSPRPGNEQFFGPGTRLTVL.

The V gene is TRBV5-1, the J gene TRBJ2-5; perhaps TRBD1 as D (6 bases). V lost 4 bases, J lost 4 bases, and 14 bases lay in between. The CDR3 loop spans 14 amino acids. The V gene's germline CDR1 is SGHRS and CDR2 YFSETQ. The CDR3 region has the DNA TGCGCCAGCAGCCCGGACAGAGTCGGAGAGACCCAGTACTTC. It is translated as CASSPDRVGETQYF. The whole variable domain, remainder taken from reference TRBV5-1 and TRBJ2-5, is KAGVTQTPRYLIKTRGQQVTLSCSPISGHRSVSWYQQTPGQGLQFLFEYFSETQRNKGNFPGRFSGRQFSNSRSEMNVSTLELGDSALYLCASSPDRVGETQYFGPGTRLLVL.

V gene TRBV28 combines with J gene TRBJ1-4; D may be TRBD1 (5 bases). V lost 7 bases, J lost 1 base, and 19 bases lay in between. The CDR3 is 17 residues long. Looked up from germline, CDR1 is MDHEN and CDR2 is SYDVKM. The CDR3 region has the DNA TGTGCCAGCACCACCACGCGACAGTCCCTAACTAATGAAAAACTGTTTTTT. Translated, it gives CASTTTRQSLTNEKLFF.

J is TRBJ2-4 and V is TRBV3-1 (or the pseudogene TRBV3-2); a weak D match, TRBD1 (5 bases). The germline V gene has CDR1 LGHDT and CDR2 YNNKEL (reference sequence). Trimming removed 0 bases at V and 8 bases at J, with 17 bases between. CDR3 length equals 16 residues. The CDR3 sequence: CASSQDLPGLRDIQYF. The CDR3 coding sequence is TGTGCCAGCAGCCAAGATCTTCCAGGGCTGCGAGACATTCAGTACTTC.